A single sample is the source of the 28 T cell receptor beta chains below, sequenced in a study of cytomegalovirus exposure and HLA in healthy donors. The PCR ran on 60 Vbeta and 13 Jbeta primers. Profiling relied on immunoSEQ multiplex PCR, and the TCRdb table lists in-frame clones only, not all of them. The sample has approximately 210,000 clones, around 75% seen once. The sequenced sample was PBMCs. The receptors here all came from a woman aged 50 to 65 in good health and CMV-seronegative.

The chain combines TRBV4-3 with TRBJ2-1; 12 bases agree with TRBD2. The germline V gene encodes CDR1 LGHNA and CDR2 YSLEER. This CDR3 has 19 amino acids. J was trimmed by 5 bases and V by 5 bases; bases with no gene match: 16. CDR3 protein: CASSTTFGLAGSIDNEQFF. The CDR3, as DNA: TGCGCCAGCAGCACAACCTTCGGACTAGCGGGGTCTATAGACAATGAGCAGTTCTTC.

This clone was found a few times. The chain uses TRBV5-4 and TRBJ1-1, with 7 bases matching TRBD1. The CDR3 contains 14 residues. Germline values: CDR1 SGHNT, CDR2 YYREEE (reference sequence). V trimming: 3 bases; J trimming: 6 bases; junction bases outside the gene matches: 8. The CDR3 region is CASSSDRAGAEAFF. CDR3 nucleotide sequence: TGTGCCAGCAGCTCTGACAGGGCGGGCGCTGAAGCTTTCTTT.

V and J are TRBV7-2 and TRBJ2-1; the D gene is possibly TRBD2 (6 bases). The CDR3 is 15 residues long. CDR1 is SGHTA, CDR2 FQGNSA, per germline. V was trimmed by 5 bases and J by 8 bases, leaving 19 bases between them. The CDR3 DNA reads TGTGCCAGCAGCCGCCGGGACTCCTGGATGGATGAGCAGTTCTTC. It encodes CASSRRDSWMDEQFF.

This clone was recorded a few times. The rearrangement links TRBV19 to TRBJ1-2; 7 nucleotides match TRBD1. The CDR3 runs 15 residues. The ends lost 6 bases at V and 8 bases at J; junction bases unmatched: 15. The germline gives CDR1 LNHDA, CDR2 SQIVND (reference sequence). In nucleotides, the CDR3 is TGTGCCAGTAGGCCTCCCGGAGGGGGCGCGGGGGGCTACACCTTC. Translated, it gives CASRPPGGGAGGYTF.

CDR3 sequence: CASSLLAGEVPYEQYF. Written as DNA, the CDR3 is TGTGCCAGCAGCTTGCTAGCGGGAGAAGTGCCCTACGAGCAGTACTTC. The chain uses TRBV7-6 and TRBJ2-7, with 10 nucleotides matching TRBD2. CDR1 and CDR2 (germline): SGHVS, FNYEAQ. The CDR3 is made up of 16 amino acids. V lost 3 bases to trimming and J lost 2 bases; unmatched junction nucleotides: 7.

The chain couples TRBV7-3 to TRBJ2-6; 10 nucleotides agree with TRBD1. V gave up 5 bases and J gave up 2 bases; unmatched junction bases: 3. This CDR3 region has 16 residues. Germline V gene data show CDR1 as SGHTA and CDR2 as FQGTGA. In nucleotides, the CDR3 is TGTGCCAGCAGCCGGACAGGGGGAACTGGGGCCAACGTCCTGACTTTC. Its translation: CASSRTGGTGANVLTF.

This clone was found a few times. The rearrangement uses TRBV28 and TRBJ2-7; perhaps TRBD2 as D (5 bases). CDR3 length equals 12 residues. From germline, CDR1 is MDHEN and CDR2 SYDVKM. V gave up 6 bases and J gave up 4 bases, with 10 bases separating them. This CDR3 is CASSRGIYEQYF. In nucleotides, the CDR3 is TGTGCCAGCAGCCGGGGTATTTACGAGCAGTACTTC. Using reference TRBV28 and TRBJ2-7 for the parts outside the CDR3, the full variable domain is DVKVTQSSRYLVKRTGEKVFLECVQDMDHENMFWYRQDPGLGLRLIYFSYDVKMKEKGDIPEGYSVSREKKERFSLILESASTNQTSMYLCASSRGIYEQYFGPGTRLTVT.

The chain couples TRBV27 to TRBJ2-7; 12 bases match TRBD2. J gave up 5 bases and V 7 bases, and 6 bases lay outside the gene matches. This CDR3 region has 14 residues. The V gene's germline CDR1 is MNHEY and CDR2 SMNVEV (reference sequence). The CDR3 bases are TGTGCCAGCATCTTGACTAGCGGGAGCAACGAGCAGTACTTC. Its protein is CASILTSGSNEQYF.

The chain is built from TRBV2 and TRBJ1-5; D is perhaps TRBD1 (6 bases). The germline CDR1 and CDR2 sequences are SNHLY and FYNNEI. CDR3 size: 15 residues. V lost 6 bases to trimming and J lost 6 bases, with 18 bases between them. CDR3 in DNA: TGTGCCAGCAGGTACGACAGGCCCGTAGGTCAGCCCCAGCATTTT. Its protein is CASRYDRPVGQPQHF.

The J gene is TRBJ1-6, the V gene TRBV19, with D possibly being TRBD1 (6 bases). V shed 4 bases and J shed 10 bases, with 23 bases lying between them. Germline V CDR1 and CDR2: LNHDA, SQIVND (reference sequence). This CDR3 contains 17 residues. The CDR3 DNA sequence: TGTGCCAGTAGTAAGGCCCCCAAGGACAGTCTCTTATCACCCCTCCACTTT. It codes for CASSKAPKDSLLSPLHF. The complete variable domain, with remaining parts taken from reference TRBV19 and TRBJ1-6, reads DGGITQSPKYLFRKEGQNVTLSCEQNLNHDAMYWYRQDPGQGLRLIYYSQIVNDFQKGDIAEGYSVSREKKESFPLTVTSAQKNPTAFYLCASSKAPKDSLLSPLHFGNGTRLTVT.

This sequence joins TRBV11-2 and TRBJ1-6, with D unresolved. The CDR3 contains 14 residues. V lost 3 bases and J 6 bases, leaving 9 bases between the germline ends. CDR1 and CDR2 (germline): SGHAT, FQNNGV. This chain's CDR3 is CASSLTPSNSPLHF. As DNA, the CDR3 is TGTGCCAGCAGCTTGACACCTTCTAATTCACCCCTCCACTTT.

The chain joins TRBV29-1 to TRBJ2-5, with 8 bases that match TRBD1. The end of the DNA fits TRBJ2-7 better, so the J call may be wrong. Germline V gene sequence: CDR1 SQVTM, CDR2 ANQGSEA. The CDR3 runs to 16 residues. This CDR3 is CSVQKLGGQGRYEQYF. The CDR3 DNA is TGCAGCGTCCAGAAGTTGGGCGGACAGGGTCGGTACGAGCAGTACTTC.

Only a few counts were recorded for this clone. V is TRBV7-2 and J is TRBJ1-3; 7 bases fit TRBD1. The germline CDR1 and CDR2 sequences are SGHTA and FQGNSA. Unmatched junction bases numbered 6, after V lost 4 bases and J lost 0 bases. The CDR3 is 16 amino acids. This CDR3 reads CASSSGTAYSGNTIYF. The DNA for the CDR3 is TGTGCCAGCAGCTCCGGGACAGCGTACTCTGGAAACACCATATATTTT. The full variable domain, its missing parts supplied by reference TRBV7-2 and TRBJ1-3, is GAGVSQSPSNKVTEKGKDVELRCDPISGHTALYWYRQSLGQGLEFLIYFQGNSAPDKSGLPSDRFSAERTGGSVSTLTIQRTQQEDSAVYLCASSSGTAYSGNTIYFGEGSWLTVV.

The chain links TRBV27 to TRBJ2-7; 7 bases match TRBD1. The germline CDR1 and CDR2 sequences are MNHEY and SMNVEV (reference sequence). This CDR3 has 14 residues. Trimming at V came to 5 bases and at J to 4 bases, leaving 8 bases not matched to a gene. CDR3: CASSPSGQLYEQYF. In DNA form, the CDR3 reads TGTGCCAGCAGTCCATCGGGACAGCTTTACGAGCAGTACTTC.

V and J are TRBV7-2 and TRBJ2-3; tentative D call: TRBD2 (6 bases). CDR1 is SGHTA and CDR2 is FQGNSA in the germline V gene. Trimming took off 5 bases at V and 2 bases at J, with 14 bases between the two ends. The CDR3 totals 15 residues. The CDR3 DNA sequence: TGTGCCAGCAGCGTCCGGGGGACCTACACAGATACGCAGTATTTT. The encoded protein is CASSVRGTYTDTQYF.

The chain recombines TRBV19 with TRBJ1-2, with a tentative D call TRBD1 (5 bases). The V end lost 6 bases, the J end lost 2 bases, and 10 bases lay between the germline ends. This CDR3 has 13 residues. Per germline, CDR1 LNHDA and CDR2 SQIVND (reference sequence). The CDR3 bases are TGTGCCAGTAGGGGGGGTCACAACTATGGCTACACCTTC. Its translation: CASRGGHNYGYTF.

On this clone itself: The sample contains more than one DNA sequence encoding this CDR3. V is TRBV6-5 and J is TRBJ1-1, with D unclear. The V end lost 3 bases, the J end lost 1 base, and 6 bases lay between the germline ends. CDR1 and CDR2 from the germline V gene are MNHEY and SVGAGI. The CDR3 loop spans 13 amino acids. CDR3 coding DNA: TGTGCCAGCAGTTATCGACAGAACACTGAAGCTTTCTTT. This codes for CASSYRQNTEAFF.

The rearrangement uses TRBV5-5 and TRBJ2-2; 9 nucleotides match TRBD2. From germline, CDR1 is SGHKS and CDR2 YYEKEE (reference sequence). V was clipped by 4 bases and J by 8 bases; unmatched bases: 12. The CDR3 is 16 amino acids. CDR3 in amino acids: CASSLTGTSLTGELFF. CDR3 coding DNA: TGTGCCAGCAGCCTGACAGGGACTAGCTTAACTGGGGAGCTGTTTTTT.

This sequence joins TRBV28 and TRBJ1-5; D not resolved. This CDR3 has 13 amino acids. In germline, CDR1 is MDHEN, CDR2 SYDVKM. With 4 bases removed from V and 4 bases from J, the gap between germline ends came to 8 bases. The CDR3 DNA is TGTGCCAGCAGTTATACTGAAAATCAGCCCCAGCATTTT. It yields the protein CASSYTENQPQHF.

This clone was found a few times. This chain links TRBV6-6 with TRBJ1-1; weak D call: TRBD1 (5 bases). This CDR3 is 13 amino acids long. V was clipped by 7 bases and J by 5 bases, with 14 bases between them. CDR1 and CDR2 (germline): MNHNY, SVGAGI (reference sequence). As DNA, the CDR3 is TGTGCCAGCAAAGGGGACTCATGGACTGAAGCTTTCTTT. Protein product: CASKGDSWTEAFF.

The chain uses TRBV6-1 and TRBJ2-7; 8 positions match TRBD1. Germline V gene data show CDR1 as MNHNS and CDR2 as SASEGT. This CDR3 region has 13 residues. Trimming at V came to 6 bases and at J to 4 bases, leaving 5 bases not matched to a gene. The CDR3 nucleotides are TGTGCCAGCAGAGGGGACAGGAGATACGAGCAGTACTTC. Residues: CASRGDRRYEQYF.

This clone was counted only a few times. V and J are TRBV5-1 and TRBJ2-3; possible D gene TRBD1, 5 bases. CDR3 length: 11 amino acids. The V end lost 5 bases, the J end lost 4 bases, and 5 bases lay between the germline ends. The germline V gene encodes CDR1 SGHRS and CDR2 YFSETQ. The chain's CDR3 is CASRGPDTQYF. The CDR3 DNA reads as TGCGCCAGCAGGGGGCCAGATACGCAGTATTTT.

V and J are TRBV29-1 and TRBJ2-7, with a weak D call TRBD1 (5 bases). V gave up 8 bases and J gave up 5 bases, with 13 bases separating them. Germline values: CDR1 SQVTM, CDR2 ANQGSEA. The CDR3 length is 11 residues. DNA of the CDR3: TGCAGCTTAGCAAGGGGAAACGAGCAGTACTTC. Its protein product is CSLARGNEQYF.

J is TRBJ2-2 and V is TRBV7-2; the match to TRBD1 covers 10 bases. The CDR3 extends over 18 amino acids. The trim removed 3 bases at V and 2 bases at J, leaving 9 bases unmatched. The germline gives CDR1 SGHTA, CDR2 FQGNSA. CDR3 DNA sequence: TGTGCCAGCAGCTTCGGACAGGGGGGCAGTATTAACACCGGGGAGCTGTTTTTT. Translation: CASSFGQGGSINTGELFF. Filled out from reference TRBV7-2 and TRBJ2-2, the complete variable domain reads GAGVSQSPSNKVTEKGKDVELRCDPISGHTALYWYRQSLGQGLEFLIYFQGNSAPDKSGLPSDRFSAERTGGSVSTLTIQRTQQEDSAVYLCASSFGQGGSINTGELFFGEGSRLTVL.

The DNA of the CDR3 is TGTGCCAGTAGTTCCGGGACAGGGGAGCTGTTTTTT. It specifies CASSSGTGELFF. The chain joins TRBV19 to TRBJ2-2, with D possibly matching TRBD1 (6 bases). Germline CDR1 LNHDA, CDR2 SQIVND (reference sequence). The germline V and J ends were trimmed by 5 bases and 8 bases, with 9 bases remaining between them. This CDR3 contains 12 residues.

This clone was picked up one time. The chain recombines TRBV2 with TRBJ2-7, with 8 bases that match TRBD1. CDR1 and CDR2 from the germline V gene are SNHLY and FYNNEI. V dropped 8 bases and J dropped 0; count of bases not matched to a gene: 3. This CDR3 is built from 13 residues. The CDR3 region has the DNA TGTGCCAGCGGGACAGGTTTCTCCTACGAGCAGTACTTC. The encoded protein is CASGTGFSYEQYF. The variable domain in full, completed from reference TRBV2 and TRBJ2-7, reads EPEVTQTPSHQVTQMGQEVILRCVPISNHLYFYWYRQILGQKVEFLVSFYNNEISEKSEIFDDQFSVERPDGSNFTLKIRSTKLEDSAMYFCASGTGFSYEQYFGPGTRLTVT.

The V gene is TRBV15, the J gene TRBJ1-3; perhaps TRBD1 as D (6 bases). Trimming took off 3 bases at V and 2 bases at J, with 8 bases between the two ends. This CDR3 has 14 residues. Germline V lookup: CDR1 LNHNV, CDR2 YYDKDF (reference sequence). CDR3 DNA: TGTGCCACCAGCAGGGACAGCCCTGGAAACACCATATATTTT. Translated: CATSRDSPGNTIYF.

With respect to this clone: At one of its ends the junction is not consistent with the germline gene, which may arise from a read error. This chain links TRBV4-3 with TRBJ1-2, with 8 bases matching TRBD1. This CDR3 region has 14 residues. Germline V gives CDR1 LGHNA, CDR2 YSLEER. CDR3 in amino acids: CAGSRGQGDYGYTF. The CDR3, as DNA: TGCGCCGGCAGCCGCGGACAGGGTGACTATGGCTACACCTTC.